This is a list of T cell receptor beta chains from one sample in a study of T-cell reconstitution after alpha-beta-depleted transplantation in children. TCRdb reprocessed the PCR reads with MiXCR, giving one entry per CDR3 protein. The data contain 670,000 or so distinct CDR3 sequences, about an eighth of them seen just once; the ten biggest clones take up 0.79%. The sequencing used PBMCs, collected before TCRalphabeta/CD19-depleted stem cell transplant. Receptors originate from a girl aged 2 to 9 with congenital amegakaryocytic thrombocytopenia, due to receive a stem cell transplant. Each CDR3 is given with its conserved first and last residue. The D gene is left open where the match is weak. Clone size is stated in some rows and not others, as once, few, many or a class when expanded.

j_gene: TRBJ2-7
abundance: many
d_gene: NA
v_gene: TRBV15
CDR3nt: TGTGCCACCAGCAGAGAGGCCCAGGGCTCCTACGAGCAGTACTTC
CDR3aa: CATSREAQGSYEQYF

j_gene: TRBJ1-1
abundance: NA
d_gene: NA
v_gene: TRBV29-1
CDR3nt: TGCAGCGTTGGCGGACCGTTGAACACTGAAGCTTTCTTT
CDR3aa: CSVGGPLNTEAFF

j_gene: TRBJ1-2
abundance: many
d_gene: TRBD1
v_gene: TRBV28
CDR3nt: TGTGCCAGCAGTTATCACAGGGGCCTAGATGGCTACACCTTC
CDR3aa: CASSYHRGLDGYTF

j_gene: TRBJ2-2
abundance: few
d_gene: NA
v_gene: TRBV14
CDR3nt: TGTGCCAGCAGCCAAGAAGGGAAATATACGCCCGGGGAGCTGTTTTTT
CDR3aa: CASSQEGKYTPGELFF

j_gene: TRBJ2-3
abundance: many
d_gene: TRBD2
v_gene: TRBV5-1
CDR3nt: TGCGCCAGCAGAGAGAGTGGTGCGGGGGACGCAACAGATACGCAGTATTTT
CDR3aa: CASRESGAGDATDTQYF

j_gene: TRBJ2-7
abundance: many
d_gene: NA
v_gene: TRBV20-1
CDR3nt: TGCAGTGCTTCCCCCCACGGAACTACCTACGAGCAGTACTTC
CDR3aa: CSASPHGTTYEQYF

j_gene: TRBJ2-2
abundance: many
d_gene: NA
v_gene: TRBV7-8
CDR3nt: TGTGCCAGCAGCTTAGCCGAGGGGCGCAACACCGGGGAGCTGTTTTTT
CDR3aa: CASSLAEGRNTGELFF

j_gene: TRBJ2-1
abundance: many
d_gene: NA
v_gene: TRBV10-3
CDR3nt: TGTGCCATCAGTGAGGTCCCCGGGGCAGGCCTTGAGCAGTTCTTC
CDR3aa: CAISEVPGAGLEQFF

j_gene: TRBJ2-7
abundance: many
d_gene: NA
v_gene: TRBV21-1
CDR3nt: TGTGCCAGCAGCAAAGCGGGACTAGCGGGAGCCACCTACGAGCAGTACTTC
CDR3aa: CASSKAGLAGATYEQYF

j_gene: TRBJ2-1
abundance: few
d_gene: TRBD2
v_gene: TRBV5-1
CDR3nt: TGCGCCAGCAGCTTGTCGGAGCGGGAGTCGGTGAATGAGCAGTTCTTC
CDR3aa: CASSLSERESVNEQFF

j_gene: TRBJ2-2
abundance: few
d_gene: TRBD2
v_gene: TRBV7-9
CDR3nt: TGTGCCAGCAGCTTACGACTAGCGGGGGCGAACACCGGGGAGCTGTTTTTT
CDR3aa: CASSLRLAGANTGELFF

j_gene: TRBJ2-1
abundance: many
d_gene: NA
v_gene: TRBV20-1
CDR3nt: TGCAGTAAAAGGTCCGGGACTTCCTACAATGAGCAGTTCTTC
CDR3aa: CSKRSGTSYNEQFF

j_gene: TRBJ2-3
abundance: many
d_gene: NA
v_gene: TRBV20-1
CDR3nt: TGCAGTGCACAGGACGGTCAGCCCCCGCATACGCAGTATTTT
CDR3aa: CSAQDGQPPHTQYF

j_gene: TRBJ2-5
abundance: NA
d_gene: TRBD1
v_gene: TRBV7-8
CDR3nt: TGTGCCAGCAGCAAATGGGACAGAGAAGAGACCCAGTACTTC
CDR3aa: CASSKWDREETQYF

j_gene: TRBJ2-1
abundance: NA
d_gene: TRBD2
v_gene: TRBV29-1
CDR3nt: TGCGAGCCCCACCATAACGATAGAGGACTAGCGGTCTACAATGAGCAGTTCTTC
CDR3aa: CEPHHNDRGLAVYNEQFF

j_gene: TRBJ2-5
abundance: many
d_gene: TRBD2
v_gene: TRBV12-3/TRBV12-4
CDR3nt: TGTGCCAGCAGTATCGGGACTAGCGGAGGAAGGAGGGAGACCCAGTACTTC
CDR3aa: CASSIGTSGGRRETQYF

j_gene: TRBJ2-7
abundance: many
d_gene: TRBD1
v_gene: TRBV5-1
CDR3nt: TGCGCCAGCAGCTTAGGGACAGGGACCTACGAGCAGTACTTC
CDR3aa: CASSLGTGTYEQYF

j_gene: TRBJ2-7
abundance: many
d_gene: TRBD1
v_gene: TRBV29-1
CDR3nt: TGCAGCGCGAAGGGACAGTCCTACGAGCAGTACTTC
CDR3aa: CSAKGQSYEQYF

j_gene: TRBJ1-1
abundance: few
d_gene: NA
v_gene: TRBV5-1
CDR3nt: TGCGCCAGCAGCCAACAGGGCCCTGAAGCTTTCTTT
CDR3aa: CASSQQGPEAFF

j_gene: TRBJ2-3
abundance: NA
d_gene: TRBD2
v_gene: TRBV30
CDR3nt: TGTGCCTGGAGTGTACCCACTTGGCAGCGGGGATTCACAGATACGCAGTATTTT
CDR3aa: CAWSVPTWQRGFTDTQYF

j_gene: TRBJ2-3
abundance: NA
d_gene: TRBD2
v_gene: TRBV7-3
CDR3nt: TGTGCCAGCAGCTTACGGGGACTAGCGGGGACATTCACAGATACGCAGTATTTT
CDR3aa: CASSLRGLAGTFTDTQYF

j_gene: TRBJ2-5
abundance: many
d_gene: NA
v_gene: TRBV7-8
CDR3nt: TGTGCCAGCAGTTCTGACCACAACGGGGCCCAGTACTTC
CDR3aa: CASSSDHNGAQYF

j_gene: TRBJ2-7
abundance: many
d_gene: TRBD1
v_gene: TRBV20-1
CDR3nt: TGCAGCCTCCGAGGGGACAGCTCCTACGAGCAGTACTTC
CDR3aa: CSLRGDSSYEQYF

j_gene: TRBJ2-1
abundance: many
d_gene: TRBD2
v_gene: TRBV12-3/TRBV12-4
CDR3nt: TGTGCCAGCAGCCGCAGTAGACTAGCGGGAGGGGATGAGCAGTTCTTC
CDR3aa: CASSRSRLAGGDEQFF

j_gene: TRBJ2-1
abundance: many
d_gene: TRBD2
v_gene: TRBV20-1
CDR3nt: TGCAGTGCTAGGGACACCGGGACTAGCGGGATTGACAATGAGCAGTTCTTC
CDR3aa: CSARDTGTSGIDNEQFF

j_gene: TRBJ2-7
abundance: many
d_gene: TRBD1
v_gene: TRBV20-1
CDR3nt: TGCAGTGCTAGAGGGGTCGGGACAGGTCCCTACGAGCAGTACTTC
CDR3aa: CSARGVGTGPYEQYF

j_gene: TRBJ2-7
abundance: many
d_gene: TRBD1
v_gene: TRBV12-3/TRBV12-4
CDR3nt: TGTGCCAGCAGCCGGGACAGGGTCACCTCCGAGCAGTACTTC
CDR3aa: CASSRDRVTSEQYF

j_gene: TRBJ1-4
abundance: NA
d_gene: TRBD1
v_gene: TRBV7-9
CDR3nt: TGTGCCAGCAGCTTCTCCCGGGACAGGGAGGAAAAACTGTTTTTT
CDR3aa: CASSFSRDREEKLFF

j_gene: TRBJ2-5
abundance: NA
d_gene: NA
v_gene: TRBV7-9
CDR3nt: TGTGCCAGCAGCCTTCATTGGACCCAAGAGACCCAGTACTTC
CDR3aa: CASSLHWTQETQYF

j_gene: TRBJ2-1
abundance: many
d_gene: NA
v_gene: TRBV7-2
CDR3nt: TGTGCCAGCAGCCTCCTCTGGAGTAATGAGCAGTTCTTC
CDR3aa: CASSLLWSNEQFF

j_gene: TRBJ1-3
abundance: many
d_gene: NA
v_gene: TRBV5-1
CDR3nt: TGCGCCAGCAGCTTGGCCGAGATGGGAAACACCATATATTTT
CDR3aa: CASSLAEMGNTIYF

j_gene: TRBJ1-2
abundance: many
d_gene: NA
v_gene: TRBV29-1
CDR3nt: TGCAGCGTTGAAGAGACAAATAACTATGGCTACACCTTC
CDR3aa: CSVEETNNYGYTF

j_gene: TRBJ1-2
abundance: many
d_gene: NA
v_gene: TRBV20-1
CDR3nt: TGCAGTGCTAGTTCTGGCTATGGCTACACCTTC
CDR3aa: CSASSGYGYTF

j_gene: TRBJ2-1
abundance: NA
d_gene: NA
v_gene: TRBV3-1
CDR3nt: TGTGCCAGCAGCCAAGACAACTCCTACAATGAGCAGTTCTTC
CDR3aa: CASSQDNSYNEQFF

j_gene: TRBJ2-1
abundance: few
d_gene: NA
v_gene: TRBV11-2
CDR3nt: TGTGCCAGCAGCCAAACTCGGTTCTGGCGGTTGGACAATGAGCAGTTCTTC
CDR3aa: CASSQTRFWRLDNEQFF

j_gene: TRBJ2-1
abundance: many
d_gene: NA
v_gene: TRBV12-3/TRBV12-4
CDR3nt: TGTGCCAGCAGCCCACAGGGAGAGCAGTTCTTC
CDR3aa: CASSPQGEQFF

j_gene: TRBJ1-2
abundance: few
d_gene: TRBD1
v_gene: TRBV5-4
CDR3nt: TGTGCCAGCAGCACGGGACAGGGCCCTGACTATGGCTACACCTTC
CDR3aa: CASSTGQGPDYGYTF

j_gene: TRBJ2-1
abundance: few
d_gene: TRBD2
v_gene: TRBV7-8
CDR3nt: TGTGCCAGCAGCTTAGCTCCAGCGGGAGGGCATAATGAGCAGTTCTTC
CDR3aa: CASSLAPAGGHNEQFF

j_gene: TRBJ2-3
abundance: many
d_gene: TRBD1
v_gene: TRBV5-1
CDR3nt: TGCGCCAGCAGCTGGGACAGGCCCAGCACAGATACGCAGTATTTT
CDR3aa: CASSWDRPSTDTQYF

j_gene: TRBJ2-7
abundance: many
d_gene: NA
v_gene: TRBV18
CDR3nt: TGTGCCAGCTCACCAGATCCCGTTTGGGGAACCCCCTACGAGCAGTACTTC
CDR3aa: CASSPDPVWGTPYEQYF

j_gene: TRBJ2-1
abundance: many
d_gene: NA
v_gene: TRBV29-1
CDR3nt: TGCAGCGGGAAGGACAGAACCTACAATGAGCAGTTCTTC
CDR3aa: CSGKDRTYNEQFF

j_gene: TRBJ1-2
abundance: NA
d_gene: NA
v_gene: TRBV3-1
CDR3nt: TGTGCCAGCAGCCCGAATCATCGAGATGCACGTGGCTACACCTTC
CDR3aa: CASSPNHRDARGYTF

j_gene: TRBJ1-3
abundance: few
d_gene: NA
v_gene: TRBV5-6
CDR3nt: TGTGCCAGCAGCCCCTCCGTAAGGGCTGGAAACACCATATATTTT
CDR3aa: CASSPSVRAGNTIYF

j_gene: TRBJ2-3
abundance: many
d_gene: TRBD2
v_gene: TRBV28
CDR3nt: TGTGCCAGCAGTTTAGCTCTAGCGGGACTCACAGATACGCAGTATTTT
CDR3aa: CASSLALAGLTDTQYF

j_gene: TRBJ2-5
abundance: NA
d_gene: TRBD1
v_gene: TRBV10-2
CDR3nt: TGCGCCAGCAGTGAGTCGAGGTCAGGGGGAGAGACCCAGTACTTC
CDR3aa: CASSESRSGGETQYF

j_gene: TRBJ1-6
abundance: many
d_gene: NA
v_gene: TRBV7-9
CDR3nt: TGTGCCAGCAGCCCCAGGACAGAATCCTCCTATAATTCACCCCTCCACTTT
CDR3aa: CASSPRTESSYNSPLHF